The 25 T cell receptor beta chains below were found in one sample sequenced in a study of blood T cell repertoires in COVID-19. The repertoire was sequenced with immunoSEQ multiplex PCR; TCRdb's copy has only in-frame clones and lacks some. The sample includes about 70,000 clones, 87% of them seen just once. Source material: peripheral blood. These receptors all come from an elderly woman with acute or convalescent COVID-19.

This chain uses TRBV12-3 or TRBV12-4 with TRBJ1-2; 8 bases line up with TRBD1. The CDR3 length is 13 residues. J was trimmed by 5 bases and V by 2 bases; bases with no gene match: 1. The CDR3 sequence is CASSLRTGYGYTF. The DNA of the CDR3 is TGTGCCAGCAGTTTACGGACAGGGTATGGCTACACCTTC.

This chain joins TRBV23-1 and TRBJ2-4, with a tentative D call TRBD1 (6 bases). TRBV23-1 is classed as an ORF, of uncertain function. V dropped 10 bases and J dropped 3 bases, with 19 bases sitting between them. There are 15 residues in the CDR3. CDR3 loop: CATTSRDKDKNIQYF. The CDR3 coding sequence is TGCGCCACCACGTCCCGGGACAAAGACAAAAACATTCAGTACTTC.

The genes are TRBV11-3 and TRBJ2-2; 9 positions match TRBD2. The V segment lost 1 base and the J segment 8 bases; nucleotides outside the gene matches: 8. The V gene's germline CDR1 is SGHNT and CDR2 YENEEA. This CDR3 has 16 amino acids. The CDR3 sequence is CASSLVSGGTSGELFF. Written as DNA, the CDR3 is TGTGCCAGCAGCTTAGTTAGCGGGGGAACGTCGGGGGAGCTGTTTTTT.

The rearrangement uses TRBV19 and TRBJ1-1; D perhaps matches TRBD1 (5 bases). The CDR3 has 14 amino acids. Deletions cut 3 bases from V and 2 bases from J, with 10 bases between. Germline-derived CDR1 and CDR2 are LNHDA and SQIVND (reference sequence). The CDR3 region is CASSIVGGNTEAFF. Written as DNA, the CDR3 is TGTGCCAGTAGTATTGTGGGGGGAAACACTGAAGCTTTCTTT.

The chain recombines TRBV28 with TRBJ2-2; 8 bases align to TRBD1. Trimming took 6 bases from V and 4 from J; bases not matched to a gene: 10. Germline V gives CDR1 MDHEN, CDR2 SYDVKM. The CDR3 spans 16 residues. CDR3 loop: CASRPFDRGGTGELFF. Written as DNA, the CDR3 is TGTGCCAGCAGACCCTTTGACAGGGGTGGCACCGGGGAGCTGTTTTTT. Together with reference TRBV28 and TRBJ2-2, the CDR3 gives the full variable domain: DVKVTQSSRYLVKRTGEKVFLECVQDMDHENMFWYRQDPGLGLRLIYFSYDVKMKEKGDIPEGYSVSREKKERFSLILESASTNQTSMYLCASRPFDRGGTGELFFGEGSRLTVL.

This chain connects TRBV18 to TRBJ1-2; 11 bases are a match to TRBD1. CDR1 and CDR2 (germline): KGHSH, LQKENI. Germline trimming cut 8 bases from V and 1 base from J; bases unmatched to any gene: 6. The CDR3 is 15 residues long. CDR3 in amino acids: CASRTGGRDNYGYTF. The CDR3 DNA follows: TGTGCCAGCCGGACAGGGGGCCGGGATAACTATGGCTACACCTTC.

This rearrangement joins TRBV27 to TRBJ2-7; maybe TRBD1 (5 bases). V was pared by 0 bases and J by 3 bases, with 18 bases between. This CDR3 spans 17 amino acids. Germline CDR1 MNHEY, CDR2 SMNVEV (reference sequence). DNA for the CDR3: TGTGCCAGCAGTTTATCAGGGGTAGTAGCCTCTTACTACGAGCAGTACTTC. Encoded protein: CASSLSGVVASYYEQYF.

This clone was seen only a few times. The chain recombines TRBV6-2 or TRBV6-3 with TRBJ1-5; no definite D call. The V gene lost 4 bases and the J gene lost 2 bases, with 9 bases spanning the gap. This CDR3 has 14 amino acids. Germline V gives CDR1 MNHEY, CDR2 SVGEGT. CDR3 residues: CASSSPFRNQPQHF. For the CDR3, the DNA is TGTGCCAGCAGTTCCCCGTTCCGCAATCAGCCCCAGCATTTT.

The V call is TRBV5-6, the J call TRBJ1-6; 7 bases are a match to TRBD1. CDR3 length: 14 amino acids. Germline CDR1 reads SGHDT; CDR2 reads YYEEEE. The V and J ends lost 0 bases and 9 bases, in that order; junction bases with no gene match: 3. CDR3 sequence (DNA): TGTGCCAGCAGCTTGGGACAGGGAACTTCACCCCTCCACTTT. This encodes CASSLGQGTSPLHF.

The rearrangement uses TRBV19 and TRBJ2-7; tentative D call: TRBD1 (6 bases). Germline CDR1 is LNHDA and CDR2 is SQIVND (reference sequence). Trimming pared 6 bases from V and 1 base from J, leaving 22 bases between. CDR3 length: 17 residues. The CDR3 region is CASREGTMHYSSYEQYF. For the CDR3, the DNA is TGTGCCAGTAGGGAAGGGACAATGCATTACTCTTCCTACGAGCAGTACTTC.

V gene TRBV28 combines with J gene TRBJ1-1, with 7 bases that match TRBD1. Losses at the gene ends were 5 bases for V and 1 base for J; bases not matched to a gene: 7. The germline gives CDR1 MDHEN, CDR2 SYDVKM. The CDR3 length is 15 residues. The CDR3 bases are TGTGCCAGCAGTAGCGAGGGGGCTGGGAACACTGAAGCTTTCTTT. It is translated as CASSSEGAGNTEAFF.

The genes are TRBV3-1 (or the pseudogene TRBV3-2) and TRBJ1-2, with TRBD1 matching 10 bases. The length of the CDR3 is 14 residues. Trimming took 4 bases from V and 8 from J; bases not matched to a gene: 7. Germline CDR1 is LGHDT and CDR2 is YNNKEL (reference sequence). The DNA of the CDR3 is TGTGCCAGCAGCCGGACAGGGGGTTTTTTGGGCTACACCTTC. Translated: CASSRTGGFLGYTF.

The V and J genes are TRBV3-1 (or the pseudogene TRBV3-2) and TRBJ1-1, with 9 bases aligning to TRBD1. This CDR3 is 14 amino acids long. Unmatched junction bases numbered 9, after V lost 5 bases and J lost 8 bases. CDR1 and CDR2 (germline): LGHDT, YNNKEL (reference sequence). This chain's CDR3 is CASSTQQGAKEAFF. The CDR3 region has the DNA TGTGCCAGCAGCACACAACAGGGGGCGAAGGAAGCTTTCTTT.

The chain joins TRBV18 to TRBJ2-7, with D possibly matching TRBD2 (6 bases). Trimming pared 6 bases from V and 5 bases from J, leaving 14 bases between. The CDR3 consists of 13 residues. Germline lookup yields CDR1 KGHSH and CDR2 LQKENI. CDR3 coding DNA: TGTGCCAGCTCCCCGAGACTAGTTGACGAGCAGTACTTC. Its translation is CASSPRLVDEQYF.

The chain links TRBV5-1 to TRBJ1-4, with a weak D call TRBD1 (5 bases). The CDR3 length is 16 residues. Germline CDR1 is SGHRS and CDR2 is YFSETQ. The V end was cut by 2 bases, the J end by 3 bases, with 14 bases between. CDR3 coding DNA: TGCGCCAGCAGCTTAACCCCGGGGGTAGCTAATGAAAAACTGTTTTTT. As protein: CASSLTPGVANEKLFF.

The rearrangement joins TRBV28 to TRBJ1-3, with 8 bases aligning to TRBD1. This CDR3 is 15 amino acids long. V gave up 5 bases and J gave up 6 bases; unmatched junction bases: 9. The germline CDR1 and CDR2 sequences are MDHEN and SYDVKM. The CDR3 spells CASSRATGALNTIYF. The CDR3, as DNA: TGTGCCAGCAGTCGGGCGACAGGGGCCCTAAACACCATATATTTT.

The genes are TRBV6-4 and TRBJ1-2; 8 nucleotides match TRBD1. Germline V gene lookup returns CDR1 MRHNA and CDR2 SNTAGT. With 6 bases clipped from V and 0 bases from J, the junction kept 9 bases outside the gene matches. CDR3 length: 16 residues. The CDR3 DNA sequence: TGTGCCAGCAGAGCCGACAGGGGAGGGACTAACTATGGCTACACCTTC. It translates to CASRADRGGTNYGYTF.

Here the CDR3 reads CASSLWTGGQETQYF. The CDR3 region has the DNA TGTGCCAGCAGTTTGTGGACAGGCGGCCAAGAGACCCAGTACTTC. V is TRBV28 and J is TRBJ2-5; 7 bases are shared with TRBD1. The V gene end was trimmed by 3 bases and the J gene end by 1 base; junction bases not matched to a gene: 5. The CDR3 has 15 amino acids. Germline CDR1 reads MDHEN; CDR2 reads SYDVKM.

The CDR3 here is CASSMPEAGNQPQHF. The CDR3 bases are TGTGCCAGTAGTATGCCAGAGGCTGGCAATCAGCCCCAGCATTTT. The V and J genes are TRBV19 and TRBJ1-5; D uncertain. Germline CDR1 is LNHDA and CDR2 is SQIVND (reference sequence). The CDR3 spans 15 residues. V lost 3 bases to trimming and J lost 2 bases, with 11 bases between them.

This chain connects TRBV7-2 to TRBJ2-4, with 9 positions matching TRBD2. CDR1 and CDR2 (germline): SGHTA, FQGNSA. The CDR3 runs 17 residues. Trimming at V came to 4 bases and at J to 1 base, leaving 8 bases not matched to a gene. The CDR3 sequence: CASSSSSGIGAKNIQYF. The CDR3 DNA reads TGTGCCAGCAGCTCCTCTAGCGGGATCGGCGCCAAAAACATTCAGTACTTC. The whole variable domain, remainder taken from reference TRBV7-2 and TRBJ2-4, is GAGVSQSPSNKVTEKGKDVELRCDPISGHTALYWYRQSLGQGLEFLIYFQGNSAPDKSGLPSDRFSAERTGGSVSTLTIQRTQQEDSAVYLCASSSSSGIGAKNIQYFGAGTRLSVL.

In its sample, this clone was seen many times. The rearrangement joins TRBV15 to TRBJ2-3, with D perhaps TRBD2 (5 bases). Per the germline V gene, CDR1 is LNHNV and CDR2 is YYDKDF (reference sequence). The CDR3 runs 16 residues. Trimming removed 2 bases at V and 7 bases at J, with 19 bases between. Here the CDR3 DNA reads TGTGCCACCAGCAGAAGAAAAAGGACCACGGGAAATACGCAGTATTTT. Encoded protein: CATSRRKRTTGNTQYF.

The CDR3 coding sequence is TGTGCCAGCTCGCCTACTAGCGTATCCTACAATGAGCAGTTCTTC. Amino acid sequence: CASSPTSVSYNEQFF. This chain connects TRBV18 to TRBJ2-1; 7 positions agree with TRBD2. The V segment lost 6 bases and the J segment 1 base; nucleotides outside the gene matches: 6. Germline values: CDR1 KGHSH, CDR2 LQKENI. The CDR3 has 15 residues.

This clone appeared once. The chain employs TRBV25-1 and TRBJ2-4; D is uncertain. Trimming pared 6 bases from V and 0 bases from J, leaving 6 bases between. CDR3 length: 13 residues. The germline CDR1 and CDR2 sequences are MGHDK and SYGVNS. CDR3 in DNA: TGTGCCAGCAGGCACGGAGCCAAAAACATTCAGTACTTC. Its protein is CASRHGAKNIQYF. Based on the CDR3 plus reference TRBV25-1 and TRBJ2-4, the full variable domain is EADIYQTPRYLVIGTGKKITLECSQTMGHDKMYWYQQDPGMELHLIHYSYGVNSTEKGDLSSESTVSRIRTEHFPLTLESARPSHTSQYLCASRHGAKNIQYFGAGTRLSVL.

The J gene is TRBJ2-7, the V gene TRBV18; 8 nucleotides align to TRBD1. V was clipped by 1 base and J by 2 bases; unmatched bases: 10. The CDR3 is 17 residues long. Germline lookup yields CDR1 KGHSH and CDR2 LQKENI. The CDR3 loop is CASSPLMSGTGPYEQYF. CDR3 coding DNA: TGTGCCAGCTCACCACTTATGTCGGGGACAGGTCCCTACGAGCAGTACTTC.

The V and J genes are TRBV7-2 and TRBJ2-5, with D possibly matching TRBD2 (5 bases). The CDR3 is 13 amino acids. V lost 6 bases, J lost 9 bases, and 17 bases lay in between. Germline V gene lookup returns CDR1 SGHTA and CDR2 FQGNSA. CDR3: CASRYSVEGAQYF. For the CDR3, the DNA is TGTGCCAGCAGATATAGCGTTGAAGGAGCCCAGTACTTC.